These 5 T cell receptor beta chains share one sample of origin, sequenced in a study of a mutant IDH1 vaccine in newly diagnosed glioma. The antigens of these receptors remain unknown. The method was immunoSEQ multiplex PCR; TCRdb's version includes in-frame clones alone and lacks a portion of them. In the table there are 35,000 to 45,000 clones, 83% of which are singletons. Time point denoted: week 35, safety follow-up. The study gave 300 ug of mutant IDH1 20-mer peptide per vaccine dose, with topical imiquimod. Sequenced here: PBMCs, sampled from a glioma patient whose treatment included an IDH1 peptide vaccine. The receptors were sampled from a woman between 45 and 65 years old with glioma.

The V gene is TRBV28, the J gene TRBJ2-1; the match to TRBD1 covers 10 bases. The V and J ends lost 3 bases and 0 bases, in that order; junction bases with no gene match: 11. Germline CDR1 reads MDHEN; CDR2 reads SYDVKM. The CDR3 length is 19 residues. CDR3 in amino acids: CASSFEGQGSESSYNEQFF. The CDR3 DNA sequence: TGTGCCAGCAGTTTCGAGGGACAGGGGTCGGAAAGCTCCTACAATGAGCAGTTCTTC.

This chain joins TRBV29-1 and TRBJ2-3; D call uncertain. The CDR3 totals 13 residues. Germline values: CDR1 SQVTM, CDR2 ANQGSEA. The ends were cut back, 0 bases at V and 1 base at J, with 5 bases in the middle. CDR3 region: CSVEEYGTDTQYF. CDR3 coding DNA: TGCAGCGTTGAAGAATACGGCACAGATACGCAGTATTTT.

This clone was counted once. The V call is TRBV19, the J call TRBJ1-2; 9 nucleotides agree with TRBD1. Per the germline V gene, CDR1 is LNHDA and CDR2 is SQIVND (reference sequence). The CDR3 extends over 15 amino acids. J was trimmed by 7 bases and V by 6 bases; bases with no gene match: 12. The CDR3 sequence is CASSDTGTGNSGYTF. The CDR3 DNA reads TGTGCCAGTAGCGACACCGGGACAGGGAATTCTGGCTACACCTTC.

This clone was picked up one time. J is TRBJ2-1 and V is TRBV6-1; tentative D call: TRBD2 (7 bases). Trimming took off 5 bases at V and 4 bases at J, with 15 bases between the two ends. Germline loops: CDR1 MNHNS, CDR2 SASEGT. The CDR3 is made up of 15 amino acids. CDR3 coding DNA: TGTGCCAGCAGTTCCTGGGGGGGGGCGTACAATGAGCAGTTCTTC. Its translation is CASSSWGGAYNEQFF.

J is TRBJ2-7 and V is TRBV7-8; maybe TRBD2 (7 bases). V was trimmed by 2 bases and J by 2 bases, leaving 22 bases between them. Germline V gene data show CDR1 as SGHVS and CDR2 as FQNEAQ. There are 18 residues in the CDR3. CDR3: CASSLNRGAGATPYEQYF. CDR3 sequence (DNA): TGTGCCAGCAGCTTAAACCGTGGGGCGGGGGCTACCCCCTACGAGCAGTACTTC.